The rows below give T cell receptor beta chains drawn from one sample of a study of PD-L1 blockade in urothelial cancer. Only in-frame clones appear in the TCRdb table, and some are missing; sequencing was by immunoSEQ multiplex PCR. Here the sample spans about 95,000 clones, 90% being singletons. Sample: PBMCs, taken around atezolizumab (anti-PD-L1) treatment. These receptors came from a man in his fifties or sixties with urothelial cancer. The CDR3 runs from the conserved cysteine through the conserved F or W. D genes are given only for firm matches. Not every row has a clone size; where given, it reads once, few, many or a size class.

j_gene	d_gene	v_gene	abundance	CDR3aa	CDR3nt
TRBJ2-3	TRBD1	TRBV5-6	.	CASSHGTGGTDTQYF	TGTGCCAGCAGCCACGGGACAGGGGGCACAGATACGCAGTATTTT
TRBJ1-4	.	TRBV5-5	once	CASSLDTANEKLFF	TGTGCCAGCAGCTTGGACACAGCTAATGAAAAACTGTTTTTT
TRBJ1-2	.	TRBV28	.	CASSAPGHSYGYTF	TGTGCCAGCAGCGCCCCGGGACACAGCTATGGCTACACCTTC
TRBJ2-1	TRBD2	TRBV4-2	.	CASSQDRAGGSYNEQFF	TGTGCCAGCAGCCAAGATCGTGCGGGAGGGTCCTACAATGAGCAGTTCTTC
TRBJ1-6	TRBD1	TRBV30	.	CAWTRDRGEPLHF	TGTGCCTGGACTCGGGACAGGGGTGAACCCCTCCACTTT
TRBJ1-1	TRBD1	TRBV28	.	CASSLLGTGGFTEAFF	TGTGCCAGCAGTTTATTAGGGACAGGGGGCTTCACTGAAGCTTTCTTT
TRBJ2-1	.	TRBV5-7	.	CASSSPCIGSAITFNEQFF	TGTGCCAGCAGCTCGCCGTGTATCGGTAGCGCTATTACCTTCAATGAGCAGTTCTTC
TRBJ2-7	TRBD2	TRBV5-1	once	CASSFTSGSYEQYF	TGCGCCAGCAGCTTCACTAGCGGTTCCTACGAGCAGTACTTC
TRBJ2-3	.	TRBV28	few	CASRGGSFGTDTQYF	TGTGCCAGCAGAGGAGGGAGCTTTGGCACAGATACGCAGTATTTT
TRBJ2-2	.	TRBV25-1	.	CASRRTARGGELFF	TGTGCCAGCAGGAGGACAGCTCGCGGCGGGGAGCTGTTTTTT
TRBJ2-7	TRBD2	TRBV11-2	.	CASSLRAGEGYEQYF	TGTGCCAGCAGCTTACGCGCGGGAGAGGGGTACGAGCAGTACTTC
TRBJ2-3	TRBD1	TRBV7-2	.	CASSFETGALGTQYF	TGTGCCAGCAGCTTTGAGACAGGGGCCCTTGGTACGCAGTATTTT